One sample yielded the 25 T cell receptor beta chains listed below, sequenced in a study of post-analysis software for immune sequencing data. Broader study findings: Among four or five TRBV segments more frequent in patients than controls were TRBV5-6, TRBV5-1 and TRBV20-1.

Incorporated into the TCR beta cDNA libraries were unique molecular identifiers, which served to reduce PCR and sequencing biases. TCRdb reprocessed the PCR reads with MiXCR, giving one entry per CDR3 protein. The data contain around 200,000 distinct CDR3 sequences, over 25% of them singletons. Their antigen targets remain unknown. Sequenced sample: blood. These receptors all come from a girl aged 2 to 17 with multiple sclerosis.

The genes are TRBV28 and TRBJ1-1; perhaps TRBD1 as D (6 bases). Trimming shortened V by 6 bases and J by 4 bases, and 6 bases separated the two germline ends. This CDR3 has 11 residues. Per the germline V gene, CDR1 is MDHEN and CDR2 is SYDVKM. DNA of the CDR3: TGTGCCAGCAGGGGGGCCACTGAAGCTTTCTTT. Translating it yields CASRGATEAFF. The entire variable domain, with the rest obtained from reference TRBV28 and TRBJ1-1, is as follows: DVKVTQSSRYLVKRTGEKVFLECVQDMDHENMFWYRQDPGLGLRLIYFSYDVKMKEKGDIPEGYSVSREKKERFSLILESASTNQTSMYLCASRGATEAFFGQGTRLTVV.

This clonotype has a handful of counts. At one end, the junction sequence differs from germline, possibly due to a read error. Here the CDR3 DNA reads TGTGCCAGCAGCCCGGGACCGGGGACCGGGGAGTTGTTTTTT. Translation gives CASSPGPGTGELFF. This rearrangement joins TRBV7-7 to TRBJ2-2; D could derive from TRBD1 or TRBD2 (5 bases each). The germline V gene has CDR1 SSHAT and CDR2 FNYEAQ (reference sequence). The CDR3 consists of 14 residues.

CDR3 sequence: CASSWGLAGGTGELFF. The CDR3 nucleotides are TGTGCCAGCAGCTGGGGACTAGCGGGGGGCACCGGGGAGCTGTTTTTT. The chain employs TRBV7-8 and TRBJ2-2, with TRBD2 matching 15 bases. In germline, CDR1 is SGHVS, CDR2 FQNEAQ. V lost 4 bases, J lost 4 bases, and 1 base stayed unmatched. The CDR3 is 16 amino acids.

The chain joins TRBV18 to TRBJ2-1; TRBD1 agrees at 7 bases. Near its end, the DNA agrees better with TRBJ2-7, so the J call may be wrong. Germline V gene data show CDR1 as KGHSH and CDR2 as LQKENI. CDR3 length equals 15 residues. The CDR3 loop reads CASSPGQLIYNEQYF. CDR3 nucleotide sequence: TGTGCCAGCTCACCGGGACAGCTAATCTACAATGAGCAGTACTTC.

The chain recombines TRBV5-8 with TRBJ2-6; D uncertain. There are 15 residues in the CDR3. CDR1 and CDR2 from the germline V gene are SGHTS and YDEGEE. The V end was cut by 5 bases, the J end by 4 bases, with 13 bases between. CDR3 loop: CASRKRLSGANVLTF. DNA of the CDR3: TGTGCCAGCAGAAAACGCCTTTCCGGGGCCAACGTCCTGACTTTC.

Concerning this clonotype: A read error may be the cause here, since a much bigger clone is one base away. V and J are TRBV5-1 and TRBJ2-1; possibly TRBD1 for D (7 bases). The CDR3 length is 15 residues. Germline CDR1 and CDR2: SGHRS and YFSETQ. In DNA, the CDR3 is TGCGCCAGCAGCACCGGAGGGGGCTCCCACAATGAGCAGTTCTTC. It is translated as CASSTGGGSHNEQFF. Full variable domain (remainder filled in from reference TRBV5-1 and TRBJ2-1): KAGVTQTPRYLIKTRGQQVTLSCSPISGHRSVSWYQQTPGQGLQFLFEYFSETQRNKGNFPGRFSGRQFSNSRSEMNVSTLELGDSALYLCASSTGGGSHNEQFFGPGTRLTVL.

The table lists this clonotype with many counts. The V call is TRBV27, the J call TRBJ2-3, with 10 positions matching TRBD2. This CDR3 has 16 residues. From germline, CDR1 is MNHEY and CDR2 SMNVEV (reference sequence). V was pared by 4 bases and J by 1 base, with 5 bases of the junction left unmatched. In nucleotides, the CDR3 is TGTGCCAGCAGTTGGAGCGGGAGGGTACGCACAGATACGCAGTATTTT. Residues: CASSWSGRVRTDTQYF.

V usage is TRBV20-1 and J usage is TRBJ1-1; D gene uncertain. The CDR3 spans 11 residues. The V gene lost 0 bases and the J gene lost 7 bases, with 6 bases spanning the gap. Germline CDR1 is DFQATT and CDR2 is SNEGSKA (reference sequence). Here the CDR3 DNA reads TGCAGTGCTAGAGAGAGAGTTGAAGCTTTCTTT. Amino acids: CSARERVEAFF.

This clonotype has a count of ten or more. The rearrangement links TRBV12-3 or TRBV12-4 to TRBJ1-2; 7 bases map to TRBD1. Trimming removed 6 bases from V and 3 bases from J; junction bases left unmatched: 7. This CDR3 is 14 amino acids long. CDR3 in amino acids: CASSPQGGHYGYTF. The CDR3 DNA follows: TGTGCCAGCAGCCCGCAGGGGGGGCACTATGGCTACACCTTC.

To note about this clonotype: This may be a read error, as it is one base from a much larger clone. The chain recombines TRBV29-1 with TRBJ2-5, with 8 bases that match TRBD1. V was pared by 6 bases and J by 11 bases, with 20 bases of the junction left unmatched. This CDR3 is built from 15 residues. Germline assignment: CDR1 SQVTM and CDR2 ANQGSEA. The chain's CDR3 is CSVQTGRGRADEQYF. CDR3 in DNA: TGCAGCGTCCAGACAGGCAGGGGGCGAGCGGATGAGCAGTACTTC. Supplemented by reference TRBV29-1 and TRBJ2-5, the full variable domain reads SAVISQKPSRDICQRGTSLTIQCQVDSQVTMMFWYRQQPGQSLTLIATANQGSEATYESGFVIDKFPISRPNLTFSTLTVSNMSPEDSSIYLCSVQTGRGRADEQYFGPGTRLLVL.

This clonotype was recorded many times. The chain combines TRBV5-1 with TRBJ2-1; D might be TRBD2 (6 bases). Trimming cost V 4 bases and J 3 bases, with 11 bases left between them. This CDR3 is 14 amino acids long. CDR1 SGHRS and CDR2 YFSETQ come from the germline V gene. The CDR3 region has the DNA TGCGCCAGCAGCAAACTAGCTGACTACAATGAGCAGTTCTTC. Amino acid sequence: CASSKLADYNEQFF.

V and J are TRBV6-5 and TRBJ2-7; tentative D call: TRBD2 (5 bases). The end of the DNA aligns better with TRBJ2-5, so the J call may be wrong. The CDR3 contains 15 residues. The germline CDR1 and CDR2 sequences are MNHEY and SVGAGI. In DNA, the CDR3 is TGTGCCAGCAGTTACTCGTCTCACGGGAAAGAGACCCAGTACTTC. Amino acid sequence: CASSYSSHGKETQYF.

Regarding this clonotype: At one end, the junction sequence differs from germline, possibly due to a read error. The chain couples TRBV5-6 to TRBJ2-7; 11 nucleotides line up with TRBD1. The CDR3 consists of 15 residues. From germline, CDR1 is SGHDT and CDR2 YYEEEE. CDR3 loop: CASSPGQGATYGQYF. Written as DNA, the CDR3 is TGTGCCAGCAGCCCCGGACAGGGGGCAACCTACGGGCAGTACTTC.

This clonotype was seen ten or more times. CDR3 bases: TGTGCCGTCGGCAGAAACTATGGCTACACCTTC. It specifies CAVGRNYGYTF. This rearrangement joins TRBV7-9 to TRBJ1-2; D uncertain. Germline assignment: CDR1 SEHNR and CDR2 FQNEAQ (reference sequence). This CDR3 has 11 amino acids. The V end lost 11 bases, the J end lost 2 bases, and 9 bases lay between the germline ends. The variable domain in full, with the rest retrieved from reference TRBV7-9 and TRBJ1-2, is DTGVSQNPRHKITKRGQNVTFRCDPISEHNRLYWYRQTLGQGPEFLTYFQNEAQLEKSRLLSDRFSAERPKGSFSTLEIQRTEQGDSAMYLCAVGRNYGYTFGSGTRLTVV.

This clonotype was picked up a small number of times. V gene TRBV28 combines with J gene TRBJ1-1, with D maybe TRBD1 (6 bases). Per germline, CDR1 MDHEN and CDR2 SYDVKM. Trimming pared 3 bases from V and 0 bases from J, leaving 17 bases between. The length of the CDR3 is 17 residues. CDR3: CASSFFGRGDMNTEAFF. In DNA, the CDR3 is TGTGCCAGCAGTTTTTTTGGCAGGGGTGATATGAACACTGAAGCTTTCTTT.

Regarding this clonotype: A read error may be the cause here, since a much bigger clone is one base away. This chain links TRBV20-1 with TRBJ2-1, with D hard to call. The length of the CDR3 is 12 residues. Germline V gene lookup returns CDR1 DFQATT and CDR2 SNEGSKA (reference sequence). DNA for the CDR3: TGCAGTGAAGGATCGGGCTACAGTGAGCAGTTCTTC. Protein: CSEGSGYSEQFF.

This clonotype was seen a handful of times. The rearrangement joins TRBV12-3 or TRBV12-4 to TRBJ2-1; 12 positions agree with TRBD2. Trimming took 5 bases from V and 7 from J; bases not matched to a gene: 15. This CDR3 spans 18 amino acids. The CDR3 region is CASSLATLAGGLGNEQFF. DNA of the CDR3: TGTGCCAGCAGTCTCGCGACTCTAGCGGGAGGGCTGGGAAATGAGCAGTTCTTC.

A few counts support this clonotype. The CDR3 DNA sequence: TGCAGTGCTCCGGACAGGGGCAAATGGCCCCAGCATTTT. Protein product: CSAPDRGKWPQHF. The gene calls are TRBV20-1 and TRBJ1-5, with 9 bases aligning to TRBD1. Per germline, CDR1 DFQATT and CDR2 SNEGSKA (reference sequence). This CDR3 has 13 amino acids. Trimming took 5 bases from V and 9 from J; bases not matched to a gene: 8.

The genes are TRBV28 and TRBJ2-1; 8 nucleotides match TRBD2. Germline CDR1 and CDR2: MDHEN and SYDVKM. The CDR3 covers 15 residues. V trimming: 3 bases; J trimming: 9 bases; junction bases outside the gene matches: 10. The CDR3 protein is CASSLRERESSEQFF. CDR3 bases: TGTGCCAGCAGTTTGCGCGAGCGGGAGAGTAGTGAGCAGTTCTTC.

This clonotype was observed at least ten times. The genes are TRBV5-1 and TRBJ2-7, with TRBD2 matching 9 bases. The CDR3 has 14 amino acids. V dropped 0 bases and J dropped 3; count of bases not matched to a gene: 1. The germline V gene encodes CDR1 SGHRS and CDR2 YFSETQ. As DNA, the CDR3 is TGCGCCAGCAGCTTGGCTAGCGGGATCTACGAGCAGTACTTC. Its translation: CASSLASGIYEQYF.

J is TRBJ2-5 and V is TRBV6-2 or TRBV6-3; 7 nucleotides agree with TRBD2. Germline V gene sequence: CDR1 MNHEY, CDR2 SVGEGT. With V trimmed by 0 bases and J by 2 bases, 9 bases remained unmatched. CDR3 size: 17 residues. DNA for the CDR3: TGTGCCAGCAGTTACTCGATTGCTAGCGGAGATCAAGAGACCCAGTACTTC. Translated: CASSYSIASGDQETQYF.

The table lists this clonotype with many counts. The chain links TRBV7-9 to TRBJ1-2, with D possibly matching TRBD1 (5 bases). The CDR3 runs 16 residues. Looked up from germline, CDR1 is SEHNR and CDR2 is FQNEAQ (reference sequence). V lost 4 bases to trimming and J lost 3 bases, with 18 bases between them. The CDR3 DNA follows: TGTGCCAGCAGCTATGCCCCATCGACAGCTTACTATGGCTACACCTTC. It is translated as CASSYAPSTAYYGYTF.

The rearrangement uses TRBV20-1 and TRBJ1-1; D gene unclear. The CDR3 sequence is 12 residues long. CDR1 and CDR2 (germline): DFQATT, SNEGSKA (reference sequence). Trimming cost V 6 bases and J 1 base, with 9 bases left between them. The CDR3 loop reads CSAFRKNTEAFF. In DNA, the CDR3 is TGCAGTGCATTCAGGAAGAACACTGAAGCTTTCTTT.

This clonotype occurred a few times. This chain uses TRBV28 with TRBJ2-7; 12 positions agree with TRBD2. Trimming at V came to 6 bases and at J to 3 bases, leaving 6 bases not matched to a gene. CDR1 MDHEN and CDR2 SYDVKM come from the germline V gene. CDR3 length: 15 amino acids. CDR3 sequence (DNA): TGTGCCAGCAGCACTAGCGGGAGGAGTCTCTACGAGCAGTACTTC. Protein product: CASSTSGRSLYEQYF.

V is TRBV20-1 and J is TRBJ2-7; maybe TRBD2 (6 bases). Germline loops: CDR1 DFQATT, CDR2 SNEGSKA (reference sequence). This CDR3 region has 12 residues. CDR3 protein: CSTGDGPYEQYF. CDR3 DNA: TGCAGCACGGGGGACGGCCCCTACGAGCAGTACTTC.